Below, one TCR beta chain is given with its context. This specimen comes from a study of sequential checkpoint blockade in melanoma. This sample's treatment: randomized to nivolumab then ipilimumab (arm A) or the reverse (arm B). The data were produced by immunoSEQ multiplex PCR, yet TCRdb's version contains in-frame clones alone and is incomplete. Here the sample spans around 16,000 clones, 90% to 95% being singletons. V was clipped by 3 bases and J by 4 bases, with 7 bases between them. This CDR3 contains 13 residues. CDR1 is MGHRA, CDR2 YSYEKL, per germline. The sequence derives from a human donor with melanoma. The sample consisted of CD8+ T cells sorted from blood (inferred from file names), taken from a patient given nivolumab and ipilimumab in sequence. The gene calls are TRBV4-1 and TRBJ1-5; D is unresolved. The CDR3 bases are TGCGCCAGCAGCCACAGAGGGAATCAGCCCCAGCATTTT. It encodes CASSHRGNQPQHF.